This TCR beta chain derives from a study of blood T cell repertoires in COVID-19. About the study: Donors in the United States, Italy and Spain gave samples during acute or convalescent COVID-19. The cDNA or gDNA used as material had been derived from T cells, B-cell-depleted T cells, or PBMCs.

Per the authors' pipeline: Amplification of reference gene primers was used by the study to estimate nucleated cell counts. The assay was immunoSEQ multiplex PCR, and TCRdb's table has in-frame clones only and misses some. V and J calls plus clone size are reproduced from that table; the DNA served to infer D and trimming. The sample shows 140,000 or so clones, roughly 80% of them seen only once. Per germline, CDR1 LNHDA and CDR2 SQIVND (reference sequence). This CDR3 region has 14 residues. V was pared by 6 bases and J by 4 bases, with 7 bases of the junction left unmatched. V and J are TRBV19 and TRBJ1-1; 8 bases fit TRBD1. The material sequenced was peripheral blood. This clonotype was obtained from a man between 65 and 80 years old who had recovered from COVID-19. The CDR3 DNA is TGTGCCAGTAGCAACAGGGGGGAGGGCACTGAAGCTTTCTTT. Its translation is CASSNRGEGTEAFF.